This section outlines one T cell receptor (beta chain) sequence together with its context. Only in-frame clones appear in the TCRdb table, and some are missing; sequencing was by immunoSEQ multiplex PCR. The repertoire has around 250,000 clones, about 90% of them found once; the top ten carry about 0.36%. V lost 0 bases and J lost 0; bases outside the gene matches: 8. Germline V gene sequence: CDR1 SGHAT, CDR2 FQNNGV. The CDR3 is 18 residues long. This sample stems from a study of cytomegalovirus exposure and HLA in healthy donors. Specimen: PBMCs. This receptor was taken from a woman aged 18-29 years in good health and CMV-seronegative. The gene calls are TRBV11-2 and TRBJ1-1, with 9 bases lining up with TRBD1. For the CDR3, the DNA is TGTGCCAGCAGCTTAGATAGGACAGGGGTCTACATGAACACTGAAGCTTTCTTT. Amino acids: CASSLDRTGVYMNTEAFF.